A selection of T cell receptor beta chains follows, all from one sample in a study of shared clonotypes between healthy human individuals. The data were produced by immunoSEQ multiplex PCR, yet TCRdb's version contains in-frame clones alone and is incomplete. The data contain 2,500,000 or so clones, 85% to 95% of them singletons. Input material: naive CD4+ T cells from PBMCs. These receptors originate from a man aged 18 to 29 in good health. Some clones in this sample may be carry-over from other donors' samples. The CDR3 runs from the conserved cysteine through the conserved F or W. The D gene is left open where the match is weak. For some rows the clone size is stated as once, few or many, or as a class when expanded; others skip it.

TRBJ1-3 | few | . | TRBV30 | TGTGCCTGGAGTGGCGTAAGAAACACCATATATTTT | CAWSGVRNTIYF
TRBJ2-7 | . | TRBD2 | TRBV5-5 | TGTGCCAGCAGCTTAGGGACTAGCGGGAGGGGGCAATACGAGCAGTACTTC | CASSLGTSGRGQYEQYF
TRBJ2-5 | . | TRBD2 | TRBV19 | TGTGCCAGTAGTATAGGGGGGACTAGACGAGAGACCCAGTACTTC | CASSIGGTRRETQYF
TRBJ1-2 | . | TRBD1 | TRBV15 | TGTGCCACCAGGGCCGGGACAGTGGCGTCTGGCTACACCTTC | CATRAGTVASGYTF
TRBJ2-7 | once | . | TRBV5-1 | TGCGCCAGCAGCTTGACAGGCACCCCCTACGAGCAGTACTTC | CASSLTGTPYEQYF
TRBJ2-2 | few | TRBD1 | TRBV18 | TGTGCCAGCTCACCACCGACAGGGGGGACCGGGGAGCTGTTTTTT | CASSPPTGGTGELFF
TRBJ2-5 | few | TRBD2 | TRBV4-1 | TGCGCCAGCAGCCAAGATGGGTCGGGGCTAGCGGGAGGAGAGACCCAGTACTTC | CASSQDGSGLAGGETQYF
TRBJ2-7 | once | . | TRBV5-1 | TGCGCCAGCAGCTTGGGGCAGCCCAACGAGCAGTACTTC | CASSLGQPNEQYF
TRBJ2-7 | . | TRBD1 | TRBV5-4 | TGTGCCAGCAGCGGTGGACAGGACTACGAGCAGTACTTC | CASSGGQDYEQYF
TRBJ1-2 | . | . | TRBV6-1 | TGTGCCAGCAGTGAAACCCATAAGGACTATGGCTACACCTTC | CASSETHKDYGYTF
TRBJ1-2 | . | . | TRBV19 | TGTGCCAGTAGTATCGGGACCGGCTATGGCTACACCTTC | CASSIGTGYGYTF
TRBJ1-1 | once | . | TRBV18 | TGTGCCAGCTCCCCACCCGAAGGGACTGAAGCTTTCTTT | CASSPPEGTEAFF
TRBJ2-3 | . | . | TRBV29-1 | TGCAGCGTTGGCAGGGTCAGCACAGATACGCAGTATTTT | CSVGRVSTDTQYF
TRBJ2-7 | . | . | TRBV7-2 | TGTGCCAGCAGCTGGGACACCATTAGGGAGCAGTACTTC | CASSWDTIREQYF
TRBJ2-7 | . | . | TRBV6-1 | TGTGCCAGCAGTGAATTTGGCGCGATATCCTACGAGCAGTACTTC | CASSEFGAISYEQYF
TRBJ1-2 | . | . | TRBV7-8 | TGTGCCAGCAGCTTAGAAGTCGTCAACTATGGCTACACCTTC | CASSLEVVNYGYTF
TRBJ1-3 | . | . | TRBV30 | TGTGCCTGGACAGTTTGGGCCCGGAGCTCTGGAAACACCATATATTTT | CAWTVWARSSGNTIYF
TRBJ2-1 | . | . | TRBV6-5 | TGTGCCAGCAGTCCCCCGGGACTGAAGAAAGGTGAGCAGTTCTTC | CASSPPGLKKGEQFF
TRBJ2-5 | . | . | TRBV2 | TGTGCCAGCAGTGAAGTGACAGTGCAAGAGACCCAGTACTTC | CASSEVTVQETQYF
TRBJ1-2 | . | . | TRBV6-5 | TGTGCCAGCAGTTCGGGGCAGTCAGGCTATGGCTACACCTTC | CASSSGQSGYGYTF
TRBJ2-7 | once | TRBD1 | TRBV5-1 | TGCGCCAGCAGCCGGGACAGTGAGGAGCAGTACTTC | CASSRDSEEQYF
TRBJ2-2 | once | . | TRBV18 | TGTGCCAGCTCCGGTAGCGGAGCCGGGGAGCTGTTTTTT | CASSGSGAGELFF
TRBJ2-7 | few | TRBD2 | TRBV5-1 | TGCGCCAGCAGCAACGGACTAGCGGGAGGGTTCGAGCAGTACTTC | CASSNGLAGGFEQYF
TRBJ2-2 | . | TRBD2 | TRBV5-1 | TGCGCCAGCAGCTCAATGACTAGCGGGAGGTTATTGAGTACCGGGGAGCTGTTTTTT | CASSSMTSGRLLSTGELFF
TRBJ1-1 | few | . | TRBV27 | TGTGCCAGCAGTTTATTCGGTGAAGCTTTCTTT | CASSLFGEAFF
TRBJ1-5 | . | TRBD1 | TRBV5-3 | TGTGCCAGAAAAAACAGGGGGAGTCAGCCCCAGCATTTT | CARKNRGSQPQHF
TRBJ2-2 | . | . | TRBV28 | TGTGCCAGCAGTTCAGCGTACACCGGGGAGCTGTTTTTT | CASSSAYTGELFF
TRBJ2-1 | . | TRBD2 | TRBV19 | TGTGCCAGTAGTATAGGAGCGGGAGCCTACAATGAGCAGTTCTTC | CASSIGAGAYNEQFF
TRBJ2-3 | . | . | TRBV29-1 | TGCAGCGTTTTGGGGGCCTACACAGATACGCAGTATTTT | CSVLGAYTDTQYF
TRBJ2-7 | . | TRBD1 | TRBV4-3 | TGCGCCAGCAGCCAAGAAGTAGGGGACAGGGACAGGGCGAGCTCCTACGAGCAGTACTTC | CASSQEVGDRDRASSYEQYF
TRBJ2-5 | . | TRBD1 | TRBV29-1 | TGCAGCGTTGTAGGACAGGAGGAGACCCAGTACTTC | CSVVGQEETQYF
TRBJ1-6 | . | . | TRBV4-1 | TGCGCCAGCAGCCAAGAAGGAGGGGCTCGATCACCCCTCCACTTT | CASSQEGGARSPLHF
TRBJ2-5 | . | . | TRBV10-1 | TGCGCCAGCAGTGCAGCGAACGAAGAGACCCAGTACTTC | CASSAANEETQYF
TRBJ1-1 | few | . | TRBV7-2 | TGTGCCAGCAGCTTAAGGCTGTCGCCTGAAGCTTTCTTT | CASSLRLSPEAFF
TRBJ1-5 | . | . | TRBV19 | TGTGCCAGTAGTATACGGTCAGTGAAGGGTCAGCCCCAGCATTTT | CASSIRSVKGQPQHF
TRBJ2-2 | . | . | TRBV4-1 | TGCGCCAGCAGCCAACTAGTACCTAGGGACACCGGGGAGCTGTTTTTT | CASSQLVPRDTGELFF
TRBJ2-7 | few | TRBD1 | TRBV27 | TGTGCCAGCAGTTTATACCGGGACAGGGGTAACGAGCAGTACTTC | CASSLYRDRGNEQYF
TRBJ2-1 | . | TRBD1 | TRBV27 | TGTGCCAGCAGTGGGACAGGAAAGTCCCCCAATGAGCAGTTCTTC | CASSGTGKSPNEQFF
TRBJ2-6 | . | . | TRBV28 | TGTGCCAGCAGTCCAGGGGTCCTTGGGGCCAACGTCCTGACTTTC | CASSPGVLGANVLTF
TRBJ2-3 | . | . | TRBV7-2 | TGTGCCAGCAGCTTAAGAGGCAGGGAGCCAGATACGCAGTATTTT | CASSLRGREPDTQYF
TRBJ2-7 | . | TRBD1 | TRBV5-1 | TGCGCCAGCAGCTCGACAGGGAGCGAGCAGTACTTC | CASSSTGSEQYF
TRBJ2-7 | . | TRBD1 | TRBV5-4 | TGTGCCAGCAGCCCGGGACAGGGTGCTCACGAGCAGTACTTC | CASSPGQGAHEQYF
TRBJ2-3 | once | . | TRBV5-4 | TGTGCCAGCAGCCGTGGGGCTGGAGATACGCAGTATTTT | CASSRGAGDTQYF
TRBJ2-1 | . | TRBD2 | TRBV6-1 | TGTGCCAGCAGTGAAGCTTGGACTAGCGGGAGAGATGGTGAGCAGTTCTTC | CASSEAWTSGRDGEQFF
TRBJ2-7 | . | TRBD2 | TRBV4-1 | TGCGCCAGCAGCCAAGAGGCAGCGGGAGGGTTCGAGCAGTACTTC | CASSQEAAGGFEQYF
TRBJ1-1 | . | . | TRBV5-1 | TGCGCCAGCAGCTTGGGGCCAGCCAGCGGTTGGAACACTGAAGCTTTCTTT | CASSLGPASGWNTEAFF
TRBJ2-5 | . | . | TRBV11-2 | TGTGCCAGCAGCTTCCGCGGGACTGAACAAGAGACCCAGTACTTC | CASSFRGTEQETQYF
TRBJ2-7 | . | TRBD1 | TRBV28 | TGTGCCAGCAGTCCCGGGCCGGGACAGGCCTACGAGCAGTACTTC | CASSPGPGQAYEQYF
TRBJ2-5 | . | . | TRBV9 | TGTGCCAGCAGCGTAAACTCCTACCAAGAGACCCAGTACTTC | CASSVNSYQETQYF
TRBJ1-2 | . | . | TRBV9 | TGTGCCAGCAGCGTAGGGACTCACCGGAGGGCCACCTTC | CASSVGTHRRATF
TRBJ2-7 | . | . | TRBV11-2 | TGTGCCAGCAGCTCTCCCCACCTCGCCTACGAGCAGTACTTC | CASSSPHLAYEQYF
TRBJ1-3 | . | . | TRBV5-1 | TGCGCCAGCAGCCCCGGCCCGGACCCCTCTGGAAACACCATATATTTT | CASSPGPDPSGNTIYF
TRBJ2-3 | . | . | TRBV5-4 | TGTGCCAGCAGCAGCCCCAGGGGAGGAGATACGCAGTATTTT | CASSSPRGGDTQYF
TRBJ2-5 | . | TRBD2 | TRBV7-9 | TGTGCCAGCAGCTACCAAGGACTAGCGGGACAAGAGACCCAGTACTTC | CASSYQGLAGQETQYF
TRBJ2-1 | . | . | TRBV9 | TGTGCCAGCAGCGTAGGGACCAATGGTGTTAATGAGCAGTTCTTC | CASSVGTNGVNEQFF